This T cell receptor (beta chain) comes out of a study of T-cell reconstitution after alpha-beta-depleted transplantation in children. Study-wide results and limits: The origin of high day-60 TCRbeta diversity in some patients lay in surviving recipient T cells and thymic progenitors.

There are 14 residues in the CDR3. V lost 10 bases and J lost 0, with 14 bases in between. Germline V gene data show CDR1 as MGHRA and CDR2 as YSYEKL. This clonotype has more than one count but fewer than ten. Antigen specificity is unknown. TCRbeta library construction was performed incorporating unique molecular identifiers. TCRdb re-called the PCR reads with MiXCR, one entry per CDR3 protein. Here the sample spans around 580,000 distinct CDR3 sequences, over 25% being singletons. Sequencing was performed on PBMCs, taken before TCRalphabeta/CD19-depleted stem cell transplant. The receptor's source is a boy younger than two with Wiskott-Aldrich syndrome, due to receive a stem cell transplant. The rearrangement links TRBV4-1 to TRBJ2-3; tentatively, D is TRBD1 (5 bases). The CDR3 DNA sequence: TGCGCCACCACAGTAGGGGCCAGCACAGATACGCAGTATTTT. Residues: CATTVGASTDTQYF.